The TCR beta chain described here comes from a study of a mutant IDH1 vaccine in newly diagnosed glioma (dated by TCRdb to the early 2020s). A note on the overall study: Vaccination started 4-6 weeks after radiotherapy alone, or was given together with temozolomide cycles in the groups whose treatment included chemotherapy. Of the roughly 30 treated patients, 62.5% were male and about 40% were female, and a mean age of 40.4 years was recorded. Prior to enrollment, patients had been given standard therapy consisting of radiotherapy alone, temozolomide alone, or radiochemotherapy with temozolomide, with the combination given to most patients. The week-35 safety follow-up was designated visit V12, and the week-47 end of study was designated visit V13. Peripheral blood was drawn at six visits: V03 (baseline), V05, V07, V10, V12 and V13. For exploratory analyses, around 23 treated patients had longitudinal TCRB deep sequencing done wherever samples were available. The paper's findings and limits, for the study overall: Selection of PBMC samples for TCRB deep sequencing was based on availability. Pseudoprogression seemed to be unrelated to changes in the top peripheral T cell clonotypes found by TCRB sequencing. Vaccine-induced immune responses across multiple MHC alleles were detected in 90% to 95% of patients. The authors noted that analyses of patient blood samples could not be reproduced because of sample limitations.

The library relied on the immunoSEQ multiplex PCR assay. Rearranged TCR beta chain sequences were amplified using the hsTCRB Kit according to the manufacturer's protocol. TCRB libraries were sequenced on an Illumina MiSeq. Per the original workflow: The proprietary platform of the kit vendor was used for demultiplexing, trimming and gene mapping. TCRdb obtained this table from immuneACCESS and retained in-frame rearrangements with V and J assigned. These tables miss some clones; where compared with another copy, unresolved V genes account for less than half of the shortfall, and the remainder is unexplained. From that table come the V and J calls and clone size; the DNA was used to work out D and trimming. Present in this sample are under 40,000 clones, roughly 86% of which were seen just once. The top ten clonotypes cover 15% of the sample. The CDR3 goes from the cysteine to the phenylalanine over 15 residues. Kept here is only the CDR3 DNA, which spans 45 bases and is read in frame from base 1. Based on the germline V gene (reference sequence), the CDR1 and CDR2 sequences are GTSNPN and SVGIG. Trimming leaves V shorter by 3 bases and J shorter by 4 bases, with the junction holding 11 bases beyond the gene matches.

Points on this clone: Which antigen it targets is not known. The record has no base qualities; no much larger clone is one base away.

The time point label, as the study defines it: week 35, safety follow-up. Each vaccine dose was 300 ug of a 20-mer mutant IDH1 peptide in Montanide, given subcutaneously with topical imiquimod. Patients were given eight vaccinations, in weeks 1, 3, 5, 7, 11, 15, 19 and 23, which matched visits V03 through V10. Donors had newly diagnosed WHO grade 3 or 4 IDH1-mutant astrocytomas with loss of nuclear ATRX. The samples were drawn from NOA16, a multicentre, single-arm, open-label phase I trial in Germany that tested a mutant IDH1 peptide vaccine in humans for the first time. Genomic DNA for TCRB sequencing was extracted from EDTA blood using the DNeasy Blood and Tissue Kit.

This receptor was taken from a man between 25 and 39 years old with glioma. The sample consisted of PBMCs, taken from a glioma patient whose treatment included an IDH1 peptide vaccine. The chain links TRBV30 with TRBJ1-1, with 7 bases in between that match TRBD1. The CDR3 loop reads CAWSRGIIVGTEAFF. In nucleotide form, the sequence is TGTGCCTGGAGCAGGGGGATTATCGTTGGCACTGAAGCTTTCTTT. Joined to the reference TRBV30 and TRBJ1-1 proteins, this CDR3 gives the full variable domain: SQTIHQWPATLVQPVGSPLSLECTVEGTSNPNLYWYRQAAGRGLQLLFYSVGIGQISSEVPQNLSASRPQDRQFILSSKKLLLSDSGFYLCAWSRGIIVGTEAFFGQGTRLTVV.